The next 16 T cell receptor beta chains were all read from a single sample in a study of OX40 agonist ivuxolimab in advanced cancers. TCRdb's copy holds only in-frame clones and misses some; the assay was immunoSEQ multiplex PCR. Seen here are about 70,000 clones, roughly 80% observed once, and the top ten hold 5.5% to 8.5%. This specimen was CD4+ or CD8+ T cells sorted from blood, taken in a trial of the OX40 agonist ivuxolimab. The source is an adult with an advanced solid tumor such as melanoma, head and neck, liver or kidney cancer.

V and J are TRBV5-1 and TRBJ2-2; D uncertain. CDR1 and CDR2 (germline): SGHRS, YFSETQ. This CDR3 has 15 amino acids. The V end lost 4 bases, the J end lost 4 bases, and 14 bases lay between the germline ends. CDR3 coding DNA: TGCGCCAGCAGCCAAGACCGGGCCAGCACCGGGGAGCTGTTTTTT. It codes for CASSQDRASTGELFF.

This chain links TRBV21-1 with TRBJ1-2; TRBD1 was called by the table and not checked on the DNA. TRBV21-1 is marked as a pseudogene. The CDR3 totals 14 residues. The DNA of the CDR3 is TGTGCCAGCAGCAAAGATGGGGACAGCTATGGCTACACCTTC. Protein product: CASSKDGDSYGYTF.

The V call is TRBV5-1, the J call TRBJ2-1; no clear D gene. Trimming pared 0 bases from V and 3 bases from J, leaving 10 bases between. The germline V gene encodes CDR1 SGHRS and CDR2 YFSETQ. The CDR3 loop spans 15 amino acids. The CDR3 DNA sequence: TGCGCCAGCAGCTTGGAGGGCGGACGCTACAATGAGCAGTTCTTC. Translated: CASSLEGGRYNEQFF.

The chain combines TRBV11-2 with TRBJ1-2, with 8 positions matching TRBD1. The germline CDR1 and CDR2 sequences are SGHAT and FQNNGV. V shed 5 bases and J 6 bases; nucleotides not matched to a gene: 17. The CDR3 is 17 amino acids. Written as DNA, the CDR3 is TGTGCCAGCAGCCCCCTGGGACAGGCTACAAAACATCATGGCTACACCTTC. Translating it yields CASSPLGQATKHHGYTF.

DNA of the CDR3: TGTGCCAGCAGCTTCGTACAGGGGTGGCCTGAAGCTTTCTTT. Translated, it gives CASSFVQGWPEAFF. V gene TRBV7-9 combines with J gene TRBJ1-1; 7 nucleotides line up with TRBD1. J gave up 6 bases and V 3 bases, and 7 bases lay outside the gene matches. This CDR3 spans 14 amino acids. The V gene's germline CDR1 is SEHNR and CDR2 FQNEAQ (reference sequence).

CDR3 in DNA: TGTGCCAGCAGCCCTGGACAGACGAACACTGAAGCTTTCTTT. Its translation is CASSPGQTNTEAFF. V usage is TRBV7-9 and J usage is TRBJ1-1; tentative D call: TRBD1 (6 bases). CDR3 length: 14 amino acids. V was clipped by 5 bases and J by 1 base, with 11 bases between them. Germline V gene sequence: CDR1 SEHNR, CDR2 FQNEAQ (reference sequence).

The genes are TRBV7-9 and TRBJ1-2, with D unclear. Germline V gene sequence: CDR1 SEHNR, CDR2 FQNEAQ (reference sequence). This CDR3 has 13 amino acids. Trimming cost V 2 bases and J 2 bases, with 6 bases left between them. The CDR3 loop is CASSLLRNYGYTF. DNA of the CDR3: TGTGCCAGCAGCTTACTTCGGAACTATGGCTACACCTTC. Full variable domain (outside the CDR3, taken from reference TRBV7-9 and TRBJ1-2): DTGVSQNPRHKITKRGQNVTFRCDPISEHNRLYWYRQTLGQGPEFLTYFQNEAQLEKSRLLSDRFSAERPKGSFSTLEIQRTEQGDSAMYLCASSLLRNYGYTFGSGTRLTVV.

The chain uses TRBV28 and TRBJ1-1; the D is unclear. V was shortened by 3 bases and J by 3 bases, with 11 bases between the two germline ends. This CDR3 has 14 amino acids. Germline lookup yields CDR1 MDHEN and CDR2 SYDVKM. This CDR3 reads CASSFEVVDTEAFF. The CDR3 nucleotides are TGTGCCAGCAGTTTCGAGGTGGTGGACACTGAAGCTTTCTTT.

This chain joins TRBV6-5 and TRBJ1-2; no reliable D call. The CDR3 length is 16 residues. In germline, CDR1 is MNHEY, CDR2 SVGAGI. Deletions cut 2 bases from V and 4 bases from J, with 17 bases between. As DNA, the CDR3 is TGTGCCAGCAGTTACGATCGGGGTCCCCTGGCCTATGGCTACACCTTC. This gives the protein CASSYDRGPLAYGYTF.

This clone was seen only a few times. The CDR3 protein is CAWSLSGGPYEQYF. The CDR3 DNA follows: TGTGCCTGGAGCCTTAGCGGGGGTCCCTACGAGCAGTACTTC. This chain connects TRBV30 to TRBJ2-7; 9 bases are a match to TRBD2. This CDR3 has 14 amino acids. J gave up 2 bases and V 3 bases, and 5 bases lay outside the gene matches. Germline V gene lookup returns CDR1 GTSNPN and CDR2 SVGIG (reference sequence).

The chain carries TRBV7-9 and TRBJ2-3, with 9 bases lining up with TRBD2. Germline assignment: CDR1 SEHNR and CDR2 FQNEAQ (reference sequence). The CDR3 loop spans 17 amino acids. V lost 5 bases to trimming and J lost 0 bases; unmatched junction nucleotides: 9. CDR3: CASSHLRGGLSTDTQYF. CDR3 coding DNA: TGTGCCAGCAGCCACCTGCGGGGGGGCCTAAGCACAGATACGCAGTATTTT. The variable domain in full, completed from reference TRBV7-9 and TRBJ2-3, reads DTGVSQNPRHKITKRGQNVTFRCDPISEHNRLYWYRQTLGQGPEFLTYFQNEAQLEKSRLLSDRFSAERPKGSFSTLEIQRTEQGDSAMYLCASSHLRGGLSTDTQYFGPGTRLTVL.

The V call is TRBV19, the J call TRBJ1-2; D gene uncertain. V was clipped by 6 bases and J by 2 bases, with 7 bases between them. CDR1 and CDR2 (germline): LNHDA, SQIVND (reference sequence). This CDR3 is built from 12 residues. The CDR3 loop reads CASRDRNYGYTF. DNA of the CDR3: TGTGCCAGTAGAGATAGAAACTATGGCTACACCTTC. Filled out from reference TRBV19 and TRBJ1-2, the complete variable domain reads DGGITQSPKYLFRKEGQNVTLSCEQNLNHDAMYWYRQDPGQGLRLIYYSQIVNDFQKGDIAEGYSVSREKKESFPLTVTSAQKNPTAFYLCASRDRNYGYTFGSGTRLTVV.

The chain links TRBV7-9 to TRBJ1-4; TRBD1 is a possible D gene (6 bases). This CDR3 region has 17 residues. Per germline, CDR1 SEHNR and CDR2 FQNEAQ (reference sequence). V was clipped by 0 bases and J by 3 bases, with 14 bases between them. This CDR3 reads CASSLASGGTSNEKLFF. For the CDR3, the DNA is TGTGCCAGCAGCTTAGCGTCGGGCGGGACATCTAATGAAAAACTGTTTTTT. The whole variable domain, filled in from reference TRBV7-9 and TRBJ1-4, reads DTGVSQNPRHKITKRGQNVTFRCDPISEHNRLYWYRQTLGQGPEFLTYFQNEAQLEKSRLLSDRFSAERPKGSFSTLEIQRTEQGDSAMYLCASSLASGGTSNEKLFFGSGTQLSVL.

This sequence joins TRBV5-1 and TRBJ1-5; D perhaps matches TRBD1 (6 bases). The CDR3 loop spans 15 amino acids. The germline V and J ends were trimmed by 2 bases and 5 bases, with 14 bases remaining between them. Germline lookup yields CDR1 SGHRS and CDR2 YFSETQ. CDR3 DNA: TGCGCCAGCAGCTTTAACGGGGGCGAGCATCAGCCCCAGCATTTT. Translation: CASSFNGGEHQPQHF.

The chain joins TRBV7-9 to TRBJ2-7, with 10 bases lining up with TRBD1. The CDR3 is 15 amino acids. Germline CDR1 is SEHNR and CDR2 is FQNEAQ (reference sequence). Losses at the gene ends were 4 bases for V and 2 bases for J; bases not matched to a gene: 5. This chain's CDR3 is CASSSADRGAYEQYF. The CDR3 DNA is TGTGCCAGCAGCTCGGCGGACAGGGGGGCCTACGAGCAGTACTTC.

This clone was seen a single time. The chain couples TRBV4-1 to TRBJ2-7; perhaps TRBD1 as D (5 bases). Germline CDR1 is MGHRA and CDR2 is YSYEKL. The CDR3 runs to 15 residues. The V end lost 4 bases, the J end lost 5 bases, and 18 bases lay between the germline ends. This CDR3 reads CASSPMQGPWNEQYV. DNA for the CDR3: TGCGCCAGCAGCCCCATGCAGGGTCCCTGGAACGAGCAGTACGTC.